These 14 T cell receptor beta chains came from one sample sequenced in a study of Tregs in tolerant kidney transplant recipients. The assay was immunoSEQ multiplex PCR, and TCRdb's table has in-frame clones only and misses some. In the table there are approximately 99,000 clones, around 89% of which are singletons. The specimen comprised CD4+ T cells from blood, sampled before the transplant. These receptors were collected from a human donor who received a combined kidney and bone marrow transplant.

The CDR3 protein is CASSYSATRVTEQYF. The CDR3 nucleotides read TGTGCCAGCAGTTACTCGGCGACTAGAGTCACCGAGCAGTACTTC. The J gene is TRBJ2-7, the V gene TRBV6-5; TRBD2 might be the D (6 bases). The CDR3 extends over 15 amino acids. V was shortened by 0 bases and J by 6 bases, with 15 bases between the two germline ends. From germline, CDR1 is MNHEY and CDR2 SVGAGI.

The table lists this clone with a few counts. The chain employs TRBV10-3 and TRBJ1-1; D perhaps matches TRBD1 (5 bases). This CDR3 spans 15 amino acids. Germline-derived CDR1 and CDR2 are ENHRY and SYGVKD. Trimming stripped 0 bases from V and 0 bases from J, with 8 bases between. The DNA for the CDR3 is TGTGCCATCAGTGAGTCGGGGGGGATGAACACTGAAGCTTTCTTT. Translated, it gives CAISESGGMNTEAFF.

The rearrangement joins TRBV19 to TRBJ2-5, with 7 bases matching TRBD1. CDR1 LNHDA and CDR2 SQIVND come from the germline V gene (reference sequence). The CDR3 length is 14 residues. With V trimmed by 5 bases and J by 1 base, 4 bases remained unmatched. The CDR3 is CASSAYRGQETQYF. Here the CDR3 DNA reads TGTGCCAGTAGTGCTTACAGGGGCCAAGAGACCCAGTACTTC. The full variable domain, its missing parts supplied by reference TRBV19 and TRBJ2-5, is DGGITQSPKYLFRKEGQNVTLSCEQNLNHDAMYWYRQDPGQGLRLIYYSQIVNDFQKGDIAEGYSVSREKKESFPLTVTSAQKNPTAFYLCASSAYRGQETQYFGPGTRLLVL.

This rearrangement joins TRBV7-2 to TRBJ1-2; TRBD1 matches 9 bases. Germline V gene sequence: CDR1 SGHTA, CDR2 FQGNSA. V shed 7 bases, J shed 5 bases, and the junction held 5 bases outside the gene matches. The CDR3 totals 13 residues. CDR3 DNA sequence: TGTGCCAGCAAACTGACAGGGGGGTATGGCTACACCTTC. It is translated as CASKLTGGYGYTF.

V is TRBV5-1 and J is TRBJ2-7; 9 bases are a match to TRBD1. Per the germline V gene, CDR1 is SGHRS and CDR2 is YFSETQ. V trimming: 4 bases; J trimming: 4 bases; junction bases outside the gene matches: 6. This CDR3 has 14 amino acids. CDR3 nucleotides: TGCGCCAGCAGCGCCGACAGGGGGTCATACGAGCAGTACTTC. Its protein is CASSADRGSYEQYF.

This sequence joins TRBV19 and TRBJ1-2, with a possible D match to TRBD1 (5 bases). Germline CDR1 LNHDA, CDR2 SQIVND (reference sequence). The CDR3 is 12 amino acids. Trimming pared 5 bases from V and 7 bases from J, leaving 11 bases between. CDR3 in DNA: TGTGCCAGTAGTCGGGCAGGGTCTGGCTACACCTTC. Translation: CASSRAGSGYTF.

The chain employs TRBV7-2 and TRBJ1-5; no definite D call. The CDR3 is made up of 13 amino acids. Germline V gene lookup returns CDR1 SGHTA and CDR2 FQGNSA. The V end lost 2 bases, the J end lost 7 bases, and 9 bases lay between the germline ends. CDR3 residues: CASSLLSTQPQHF. The DNA of the CDR3 is TGTGCCAGCAGCTTACTGAGCACCCAGCCCCAGCATTTT.

The rearrangement uses TRBV5-1 and TRBJ2-5; 8 bases match TRBD1. This CDR3 comprises 14 residues. Germline V gene data show CDR1 as SGHRS and CDR2 as YFSETQ. J was trimmed by 4 bases and V by 7 bases; bases with no gene match: 9. This CDR3 reads CASAYGQGGETQYF. The DNA of the CDR3 is TGCGCCAGCGCCTACGGACAGGGTGGAGAGACCCAGTACTTC.

V is TRBV25-1 and J is TRBJ1-2, with 12 bases fitting TRBD1. There are 17 residues in the CDR3. The junction had 8 bases not matched to a gene; V was cut back by 3 bases and J by 3 bases. CDR1 is MGHDK and CDR2 is SYGVNS in the germline V gene. DNA of the CDR3: TGTGCCAGCAGTGAGCCCAGGGGGACAGGGGGCGACTATGGCTACACCTTC. Translation: CASSEPRGTGGDYGYTF.

V gene TRBV5-5 combines with J gene TRBJ2-1; TRBD1 matches at 7 bases. The CDR3 runs to 16 residues. Germline-derived CDR1 and CDR2 are SGHKS and YYEKEE (reference sequence). Unmatched junction bases numbered 8, after V lost 5 bases and J lost 0 bases. This CDR3 reads CASRQQGGRSYNEQFF. The CDR3 nucleotides read TGTGCCAGCAGACAACAAGGGGGCCGCTCCTACAATGAGCAGTTCTTC.

The J gene is TRBJ2-5, the V gene TRBV18; 7 bases align to TRBD2. This CDR3 is built from 13 residues. J gave up 5 bases and V 4 bases, and 4 bases lay outside the gene matches. Germline V lookup: CDR1 KGHSH, CDR2 LQKENI. The CDR3 bases are TGTGCCAGCTCACGGGACGGGAGGGAGACCCAGTACTTC. Translation gives CASSRDGRETQYF.

This rearrangement joins TRBV9 to TRBJ1-4, with a possible D match to TRBD1 (6 bases). Germline V CDR1 and CDR2: SGDLS, YYNGEE. This CDR3 region has 15 residues. V lost 3 bases and J lost 4, with 13 bases in between. The CDR3 sequence is CASSATGQGNEKLFF. CDR3 bases: TGTGCCAGCAGCGCCACAGGGCAGGGTAATGAAAAACTGTTTTTT.

This clone was observed a few times. The chain joins TRBV18 to TRBJ1-5; D is undetermined. The CDR3 length is 13 residues. Germline loops: CDR1 KGHSH, CDR2 LQKENI. Between the trimmed V and J ends, which lost 8 bases and 5 bases, there was a span of 13 bases. CDR3 sequence: CASTTQTDQPQHF. The CDR3 DNA sequence: TGTGCCAGCACGACACAAACAGATCAGCCCCAGCATTTT.

The chain recombines TRBV4-1 with TRBJ1-1; D remains ambiguous. From germline, CDR1 is MGHRA and CDR2 YSYEKL. The CDR3 loop spans 15 amino acids. Trimming shortened V by 0 bases and J by 5 bases, and 13 bases separated the two germline ends. The CDR3 sequence: CASSQEPGFSTEAFF. The DNA of the CDR3 is TGCGCCAGCAGCCAAGAGCCAGGTTTTTCAACTGAAGCTTTCTTT.